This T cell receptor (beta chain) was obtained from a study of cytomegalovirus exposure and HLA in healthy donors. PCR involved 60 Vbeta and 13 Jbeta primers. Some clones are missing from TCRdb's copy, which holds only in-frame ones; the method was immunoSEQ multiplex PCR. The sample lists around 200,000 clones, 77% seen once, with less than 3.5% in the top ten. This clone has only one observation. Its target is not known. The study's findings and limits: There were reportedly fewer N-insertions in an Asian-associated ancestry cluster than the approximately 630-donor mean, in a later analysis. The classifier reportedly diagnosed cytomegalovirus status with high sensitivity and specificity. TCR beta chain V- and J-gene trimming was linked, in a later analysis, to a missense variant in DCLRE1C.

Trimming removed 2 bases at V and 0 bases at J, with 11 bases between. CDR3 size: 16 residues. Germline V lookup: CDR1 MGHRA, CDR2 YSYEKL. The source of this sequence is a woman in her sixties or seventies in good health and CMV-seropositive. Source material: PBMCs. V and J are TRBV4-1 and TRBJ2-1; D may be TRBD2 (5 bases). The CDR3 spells CASSQYGRGSYNEQFF. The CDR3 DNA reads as TGCGCCAGCAGCCAATATGGCCGGGGCTCCTACAATGAGCAGTTCTTC.